These T cell receptor beta chains were read from a single sample in a study of PD-1 blockade in classical Hodgkin lymphoma. Sequenced by immunoSEQ multiplex PCR; TCRdb stores in-frame clones only, minus some. The data contain under 20,000 clones, approximately 83% of them singletons. The sample taken for sequencing was CD4+ T cells from blood. The source of these receptors is a human donor with classical Hodgkin lymphoma. Both conserved end residues are part of each CDR3. The D gene is left open where the match is weak. Size is stated for part of the rows, as once, few or many counts, or as a class when the clone is expanded.

V gene: TRBV5-1
D gene: TRBD2
J gene: TRBJ2-1
clone size: -
CDR3 protein: CASSGLAGDNEQFF
CDR3 DNA: TGCGCCAGCAGCGGACTAGCGGGAGACAATGAGCAGTTCTTC

V gene: TRBV6-5
D gene: -
J gene: TRBJ1-1
clone size: -
CDR3 protein: CASGRWTEAFF
CDR3 DNA: TGTGCCTCAGGACGGTGGACTGAAGCTTTCTTT

V gene: TRBV19
D gene: TRBD2
J gene: TRBJ2-4
clone size: -
CDR3 protein: CASSLTGGSLAKNIQYF
CDR3 DNA: TGTGCCAGTAGTTTAACGGGGGGAAGTTTAGCCAAAAACATTCAGTACTTC

V gene: TRBV7-8
D gene: -
J gene: TRBJ2-2
clone size: -
CDR3 protein: CASSPLGLLNTGELFF
CDR3 DNA: TGTGCCAGCAGCCCTCTCGGACTGTTGAACACCGGGGAGCTGTTTTTT

V gene: TRBV6-5
D gene: -
J gene: TRBJ2-2
clone size: -
CDR3 protein: CASSYQPKTGELFF
CDR3 DNA: TGTGCCAGCAGTTACCAACCTAAGACCGGGGAGCTGTTTTTT

V gene: TRBV12-5
D gene: TRBD1
J gene: TRBJ1-5
clone size: -
CDR3 protein: CASAPGDRGGQPQHF
CDR3 DNA: TGTGCTAGTGCCCCCGGGGACAGGGGAGGTCAGCCCCAGCATTTT

V gene: TRBV29-1
D gene: -
J gene: TRBJ2-5
clone size: -
CDR3 protein: CSGHSWDQETQYF
CDR3 DNA: TGCAGCGGCCATTCATGGGACCAAGAGACCCAGTACTTC

V gene: TRBV28
D gene: TRBD2
J gene: TRBJ2-7
clone size: -
CDR3 protein: CASTIAGSSYEQYF
CDR3 DNA: TGTGCCAGCACCATAGCGGGAAGCTCCTACGAGCAGTACTTC

V gene: TRBV29-1
D gene: -
J gene: TRBJ2-5
clone size: -
CDR3 protein: CSANRVTWRETQYF
CDR3 DNA: TGCAGCGCAAACAGGGTCACCTGGCGGGAGACCCAGTACTTC

V gene: TRBV19
D gene: -
J gene: TRBJ2-6
clone size: -
CDR3 protein: CASSQSVGANVLTF
CDR3 DNA: TGTGCCAGTAGTCAAAGTGTTGGCGCCAACGTCCTGACTTTC

V gene: TRBV5-1
D gene: -
J gene: TRBJ2-7
clone size: -
CDR3 protein: CASSQPGGGPSYEQYF
CDR3 DNA: TGCGCCAGCAGTCAACCCGGGGGCGGGCCCTCCTACGAGCAGTACTTC

V gene: TRBV2
D gene: TRBD1
J gene: TRBJ1-5
clone size: -
CDR3 protein: CASNKQGAGNQPQHF
CDR3 DNA: TGTGCCAGCAATAAACAGGGGGCCGGCAATCAGCCCCAGCATTTT

V gene: TRBV6-1
D gene: -
J gene: TRBJ2-7
clone size: once
CDR3 protein: CASNPNGGFEQYF
CDR3 DNA: TGTGCCAGCAATCCCAATGGGGGGTTCGAGCAGTACTTC

V gene: TRBV10-3
D gene: TRBD1
J gene: TRBJ2-5
clone size: -
CDR3 protein: CAISEDRARGTQYF
CDR3 DNA: TGTGCCATCAGTGAGGACAGGGCCAGGGGGACCCAGTACTTC

V gene: TRBV19
D gene: -
J gene: TRBJ1-1
clone size: -
CDR3 protein: CASIRQSSGGNEAFF
CDR3 DNA: TGTGCCAGTATACGCCAAAGTTCGGGGGGGAATGAAGCTTTCTTT

V gene: TRBV19
D gene: TRBD2
J gene: TRBJ2-7
clone size: -
CDR3 protein: CASTASGSHEQYF
CDR3 DNA: TGTGCCTCTACGGCTAGCGGGAGCCACGAGCAGTACTTC

V gene: TRBV9
D gene: -
J gene: TRBJ2-5
clone size: -
CDR3 protein: CASSVGSIPQETQYF
CDR3 DNA: TGTGCCAGCAGCGTAGGGTCCATCCCACAAGAGACCCAGTACTTC

V gene: TRBV28
D gene: -
J gene: TRBJ1-5
clone size: -
CDR3 protein: CASALYGDRNQPQHF
CDR3 DNA: TGTGCCAGCGCTTTATATGGGGATCGCAATCAGCCCCAGCATTTT

V gene: TRBV19
D gene: -
J gene: TRBJ1-2
clone size: -
CDR3 protein: CASSIGDPANYGYTF
CDR3 DNA: TGTGCCAGTAGTATCGGTGACCCCGCAAACTATGGCTACACCTTC

V gene: TRBV5-1
D gene: -
J gene: TRBJ2-5
clone size: few
CDR3 protein: CASSLAGSLKETQYF
CDR3 DNA: TGCGCCAGCAGCTTGGCCGGTAGCTTAAAAGAGACCCAGTACTTC

V gene: TRBV7-2
D gene: TRBD1
J gene: TRBJ1-2
clone size: -
CDR3 protein: CASSIRQGAIEGYTF
CDR3 DNA: TGTGCCAGCAGCATAAGACAGGGGGCCATAGAGGGCTACACCTTC

V gene: TRBV6-5
D gene: -
J gene: TRBJ1-5
clone size: few
CDR3 protein: CASRAAVYQPQHF
CDR3 DNA: TGTGCCAGCAGGGCGGCTGTTTATCAGCCCCAGCATTTT

V gene: TRBV21-1
D gene: -
J gene: TRBJ1-3
clone size: few
CDR3 protein: CASSDNQGRAGNTIYF
CDR3 DNA: TGTGCCAGCAGCGACAACCAGGGTAGAGCTGGAAACACCATATATTTT

V gene: TRBV6-5
D gene: -
J gene: TRBJ2-5
clone size: -
CDR3 protein: CASTGRDGTQYF
CDR3 DNA: TGTGCCAGCACGGGTCGTGACGGGACCCAGTACTTC

V gene: TRBV28
D gene: -
J gene: TRBJ2-7
clone size: -
CDR3 protein: CASSLRHDSYEQYF
CDR3 DNA: TGTGCCAGCAGTTTAAGGCACGACTCCTACGAGCAGTACTTC

V gene: TRBV19
D gene: -
J gene: TRBJ1-1
clone size: -
CDR3 protein: CASSISPGTEAFF
CDR3 DNA: TGTGCCAGTAGTATTTCCCCAGGCACTGAAGCTTTCTTT

V gene: TRBV29-1
D gene: TRBD1
J gene: TRBJ2-2
clone size: -
CDR3 protein: CSVPGQGTGELFF
CDR3 DNA: TGCAGCGTACCGGGACAGGGGACCGGGGAGCTGTTTTTT

V gene: TRBV18
D gene: -
J gene: TRBJ1-5
clone size: -
CDR3 protein: CASSPSTTGYQPQHF
CDR3 DNA: TGTGCCAGCTCACCATCCACTACAGGGTATCAGCCCCAGCATTTT

V gene: TRBV27
D gene: -
J gene: TRBJ1-1
clone size: -
CDR3 protein: CASSIEPVGFETEAFF
CDR3 DNA: TGTGCCAGCAGTATCGAACCGGTGGGGTTTGAGACTGAAGCTTTCTTT

V gene: TRBV4-1
D gene: TRBD2
J gene: TRBJ2-2
clone size: -
CDR3 protein: CASSQETAGRTGELFF
CDR3 DNA: TGCGCCAGCAGCCAAGAAACAGCGGGACGAACCGGGGAGCTGTTTTTT

V gene: TRBV5-1
D gene: -
J gene: TRBJ2-3
clone size: -
CDR3 protein: CASSLGVAITDTQYF
CDR3 DNA: TGCGCCAGCAGCTTGGGGGTGGCTATCACAGATACGCAGTATTTT

V gene: TRBV5-1
D gene: -
J gene: TRBJ1-4
clone size: -
CDR3 protein: CASSPGAEQPPFF
CDR3 DNA: TGCGCCAGCAGCCCCGGGGCCGAACAGCCCCCGTTTTTT

V gene: TRBV5-1
D gene: -
J gene: TRBJ1-4
clone size: -
CDR3 protein: CASSLVIVGFDEKLFF
CDR3 DNA: TGCGCCAGCAGCTTGGTTATAGTGGGATTTGACGAAAAACTGTTTTTT

V gene: TRBV28
D gene: TRBD1
J gene: TRBJ2-1
clone size: -
CDR3 protein: CASRGQGFPEQFF
CDR3 DNA: TGTGCCAGCAGGGGACAGGGATTTCCTGAGCAGTTCTTC

V gene: TRBV6-5
D gene: -
J gene: TRBJ2-7
clone size: -
CDR3 protein: CASSPGLNLFEQYF
CDR3 DNA: TGTGCCAGCAGTCCTGGACTTAACCTTTTCGAGCAGTACTTC

V gene: TRBV19
D gene: -
J gene: TRBJ2-7
clone size: -
CDR3 protein: CASSIAIPYEQYF
CDR3 DNA: TGTGCCAGTAGTATAGCGATACCTTACGAGCAGTACTTC

V gene: TRBV6-5
D gene: -
J gene: TRBJ1-5
clone size: -
CDR3 protein: CASSLDSNQPQHF
CDR3 DNA: TGTGCCAGCAGTCTGGACAGCAATCAGCCCCAGCATTTT

V gene: TRBV5-8
D gene: -
J gene: TRBJ2-7
clone size: -
CDR3 protein: CASSFKTGLNGEQYF
CDR3 DNA: TGTGCCAGCAGCTTTAAGACCGGGCTAAACGGCGAGCAGTACTTC

V gene: TRBV15
D gene: -
J gene: TRBJ2-3
clone size: -
CDR3 protein: CATSRDLLGSGPDTQYF
CDR3 DNA: TGTGCCACCAGCAGAGATCTTCTGGGTAGCGGTCCAGATACGCAGTATTTT

V gene: TRBV5-1
D gene: -
J gene: TRBJ2-7
clone size: -
CDR3 protein: CASSPTRRYEQYF
CDR3 DNA: TGCGCCAGCAGCCCGACGCGGCGGTACGAGCAGTACTTC

V gene: TRBV19
D gene: -
J gene: TRBJ2-1
clone size: -
CDR3 protein: CASSRARGGEQFF
CDR3 DNA: TGTGCCAGTTCCCGGGCCAGGGGAGGGGAGCAGTTCTTC

V gene: TRBV2
D gene: -
J gene: TRBJ2-5
clone size: -
CDR3 protein: CASRGNGETQYF
CDR3 DNA: TGTGCCAGCAGGGGGAACGGAGAGACCCAGTACTTC

V gene: TRBV13
D gene: TRBD2
J gene: TRBJ2-3
clone size: -
CDR3 protein: CASRRTSGRGRTDTQYF
CDR3 DNA: TGTGCCAGCAGACGGACTAGCGGGAGGGGACGCACAGATACGCAGTATTTT

V gene: TRBV5-6
D gene: -
J gene: TRBJ1-2
clone size: -
CDR3 protein: CASSYDRFNYGYTF
CDR3 DNA: TGTGCCAGCAGCTACGACAGATTTAACTATGGCTACACCTTC

V gene: TRBV7-8
D gene: -
J gene: TRBJ2-2
clone size: -
CDR3 protein: CASSFLSPGELFF
CDR3 DNA: TGTGCCAGCAGCTTTCTCAGCCCCGGGGAGCTGTTTTTT

V gene: TRBV4-2
D gene: -
J gene: TRBJ1-5
clone size: -
CDR3 protein: CASSPSGYNQPQHF
CDR3 DNA: TGTGCCAGCAGCCCTTCAGGGTACAATCAGCCCCAGCATTTT

V gene: TRBV5-5
D gene: -
J gene: TRBJ1-5
clone size: -
CDR3 protein: CASANGVHSNQPQHF
CDR3 DNA: TGTGCCAGCGCTAACGGGGTCCATAGCAATCAGCCCCAGCATTTT

V gene: TRBV29-1
D gene: TRBD2
J gene: TRBJ2-1
clone size: -
CDR3 protein: CSVRGSSYNEQFF
CDR3 DNA: TGCAGCGTGCGGGGGAGCTCCTACAATGAGCAGTTCTTC

V gene: TRBV14
D gene: -
J gene: TRBJ2-5
clone size: -
CDR3 protein: CASSQLYGGQETQYF
CDR3 DNA: TGTGCCAGCAGCCAACTTTATGGGGGACAAGAGACCCAGTACTTC

V gene: TRBV28
D gene: -
J gene: TRBJ1-4
clone size: -
CDR3 protein: CASSLGGATNEKLFF
CDR3 DNA: TGTGCCAGCAGTTTGGGGGGGGCAACTAATGAAAAACTGTTTTTT

V gene: TRBV5-1
D gene: TRBD2
J gene: TRBJ2-1
clone size: few
CDR3 protein: CASRGDYPYNEQFF
CDR3 DNA: TGCGCCAGCAGAGGGGACTACCCCTACAATGAGCAGTTCTTC

V gene: TRBV7-2
D gene: -
J gene: TRBJ2-2
clone size: -
CDR3 protein: CASRGTGELFF
CDR3 DNA: TGTGCCAGCAGGGGGACCGGGGAGCTGTTTTTT

V gene: TRBV6-6
D gene: -
J gene: TRBJ2-2
clone size: -
CDR3 protein: CASSYRSRRAGELFF
CDR3 DNA: TGTGCCAGCAGTTACCGATCACGGAGAGCCGGGGAGCTGTTTTTT

V gene: TRBV28
D gene: -
J gene: TRBJ2-7
clone size: -
CDR3 protein: CASSYFSQGRGSYEQYF
CDR3 DNA: TGTGCCAGCAGTTACTTTTCACAGGGGAGGGGAAGCTACGAGCAGTACTTC

V gene: TRBV14
D gene: -
J gene: TRBJ2-5
clone size: -
CDR3 protein: CASSIYTGAETQYF
CDR3 DNA: TGTGCCAGCAGCATTTATACGGGTGCAGAGACCCAGTACTTC

V gene: TRBV10-1
D gene: TRBD2
J gene: TRBJ2-7
clone size: -
CDR3 protein: CASSDPQREPGEQYF
CDR3 DNA: TGCGCCAGCAGTGACCCCCAGCGGGAGCCGGGCGAGCAGTACTTC

V gene: TRBV11-3
D gene: -
J gene: TRBJ2-1
clone size: -
CDR3 protein: CASSRRPGLALNEQFF
CDR3 DNA: TGTGCCAGCAGCCGACGACCGGGTCTTGCACTCAATGAGCAGTTCTTC

V gene: TRBV27
D gene: TRBD1
J gene: TRBJ2-7
clone size: -
CDR3 protein: CASSLFIVGQGYEQYF
CDR3 DNA: TGTGCCAGCAGTTTATTCATCGTGGGACAGGGCTACGAGCAGTACTTC

V gene: TRBV18
D gene: -
J gene: TRBJ1-5
clone size: -
CDR3 protein: CASSPTGPGGNQPQHF
CDR3 DNA: TGTGCCAGCTCACCGACGGGACCCGGGGGCAATCAGCCCCAGCATTTT

V gene: TRBV19
D gene: -
J gene: TRBJ2-5
clone size: -
CDR3 protein: CASSIYPGETQYF
CDR3 DNA: TGTGCCAGTAGTATTTATCCAGGGGAGACCCAGTACTTC